The clone carrying this TCR beta chain occurred many times. Its matching antigen is unknown. TCRdb reprocessed the RT-PCR reads via MiXCR and lists one record per CDR3 protein. The table shows approximately 700,000 distinct CDR3 sequences, with around a sixth occurring only once. The data originate from a study of response to subunit inactivated influenza vaccine. Findings and limits, study-wide: The authors suggested that few new T cells are recruited per seasonal influenza vaccination.

The CDR3 runs 14 residues. Germline CDR1 SGHRS, CDR2 YFSETQ. V was clipped by 3 bases and J by 7 bases; unmatched bases: 6. The input for sequencing was PBMCs from blood, taken 12 days after vaccination. This chain connects TRBV5-1 to TRBJ1-1; 10 bases line up with TRBD1. The clonotype originates from a man aged 45-60 years who received an inactivated influenza vaccine. In DNA, the CDR3 is TGCGCCAGCAGCTACAGGACAGGGGGGCTTGAAGCTTTCTTT. Residues: CASSYRTGGLEAFF.